Listed here are 6 T cell receptor beta chains from one sample, sequenced in a study of type 1 regulatory T cells. Points from the study as a whole: Compared with non-Tr1 cells, Tr1 cells showed a narrower TCR repertoire.

These TCRs' antigens remain unknown. TCRdb processed the reads anew with MiXCR; each CDR3 protein has one entry. Of 6,000 to 7,500 distinct CDR3 sequences in the sample, roughly 34% were seen once. The sequencing sample was made of cultured type 1 regulatory T (Tr1) cells, either the whole culture or a sorted fraction (not recorded which). Source of these receptors: a human donor in good health.

The V and J genes are TRBV5-1 and TRBJ1-3; maybe TRBD1 (5 bases). Germline CDR1 and CDR2: SGHRS and YFSETQ. This CDR3 contains 12 residues. Trimming stripped 7 bases from V and 0 bases from J, with 5 bases between. The DNA for the CDR3 is TGCGCCAGCCAGGGCTCTGGAAACACCATATATTTT. Amino acid sequence: CASQGSGNTIYF.

The sample holds many counts of this clonotype. The rearrangement uses TRBV5-4 and TRBJ2-1; TRBD2 is a possible D gene (5 bases). The CDR3 has 16 residues. CDR1 is SGHNT and CDR2 is YYREEE in the germline V gene (reference sequence). V gave up 0 bases and J gave up 2 bases, with 12 bases separating them. The CDR3, as DNA: TGTGCCAGCAGCTTGGAGGGTAGCGCAGCCTACAATGAGCAGTTCTTC. Translating gives CASSLEGSAAYNEQFF.

Notes on this clonotype: An end of the junction does not agree with germline; a read error may underlie this. The chain uses TRBV19 and TRBJ1-1; 8 bases align to TRBD1. There are 15 residues in the CDR3. Germline V gene sequence: CDR1 LNHDA, CDR2 SQIVND (reference sequence). The CDR3 reads CAGSRYSGGVAEAFF. The CDR3 region has the DNA TGTGCCGGTAGCCGATACTCAGGGGGCGTCGCTGAAGCTTTCTTT. The entire variable domain, with the rest obtained from reference TRBV19 and TRBJ1-1, is as follows: DGGITQSPKYLFRKEGQNVTLSCEQNLNHDAMYWYRQDPGQGLRLIYYSQIVNDFQKGDIAEGYSVSREKKESFPLTVTSAQKNPTAFYLCAGSRYSGGVAEAFFGQGTRLTVV.

Relative to its sample, this clonotype is medium-sized. The rearrangement uses TRBV5-4 and TRBJ1-4; tentatively, D is TRBD1 (5 bases). In germline, CDR1 is SGHNT, CDR2 YYREEE (reference sequence). The CDR3 consists of 18 residues. V lost 4 bases, J lost 0 bases, and 19 bases lay in between. This CDR3 is CASSPGAGRDPTNEKLFF. CDR3 DNA sequence: TGTGCCAGCAGCCCTGGGGCAGGCCGGGATCCAACTAATGAAAAACTGTTTTTT.

This clonotype was counted at least ten times. This chain connects TRBV5-1 to TRBJ2-2, with TRBD2 matching over 13 bases. Germline V CDR1 and CDR2: SGHRS, YFSETQ. This CDR3 has 16 amino acids. The V and J ends lost 1 base and 5 bases, in that order; junction bases with no gene match: 2. The CDR3 here is CASSLRTSGSTGELFF. The CDR3 coding sequence is TGCGCCAGCAGCTTGAGGACTAGCGGGAGTACCGGGGAGCTGTTTTTT.

The rearrangement uses TRBV3-1 and TRBJ2-7; 9 nucleotides agree with TRBD1. V was clipped by 4 bases and J by 0 bases; unmatched bases: 4. There are 15 residues in the CDR3. Germline-derived CDR1 and CDR2 are LGHDT and YNNKEL (reference sequence). The CDR3 is CASSRGTGSSYEQYF. CDR3 coding DNA: TGTGCCAGCAGCCGCGGGACAGGGAGCTCCTACGAGCAGTACTTC.